What follows are 23 T cell receptor beta chains derived from one specimen sequenced in a study of blood T cell repertoires in COVID-19. The method was immunoSEQ multiplex PCR; TCRdb's version includes in-frame clones alone and lacks a portion of them. This table holds about 190,000 clones, approximately 84% found once. The source material was PBMCs or T cells enriched from blood (not recorded which). The receptors derive from a woman aged 30 to 39 who had recovered from COVID-19.

The chain recombines TRBV11-2 with TRBJ2-7; perhaps TRBD1 as D (6 bases). The CDR3 has 13 residues. CDR1 and CDR2 from the germline V gene are SGHAT and FQNNGV. The V end lost 3 bases, the J end lost 7 bases, and 13 bases lay between the germline ends. The CDR3, as DNA: TGTGCCAGCAGCTTTGCAGGGGCTCAGGAGCAGTACGTC. The encoded protein is CASSFAGAQEQYV.

This chain links TRBV9 with TRBJ2-3; TRBD1 might be the D (7 bases). Germline V gene lookup returns CDR1 SGDLS and CDR2 YYNGEE. The CDR3 has 11 residues. V lost 9 bases to trimming and J lost 6 bases, with 11 bases between them. DNA of the CDR3: TGTGCCACAGGGGGGTCCGATACGCAGTATTTT. It specifies CATGGSDTQYF.

This sequence joins TRBV5-1 and TRBJ1-1; no firm D call. The CDR3 is 14 amino acids. Germline CDR1 reads SGHRS; CDR2 reads YFSETQ. Trimming shortened V by 4 bases and J by 1 base, and 11 bases separated the two germline ends. This CDR3 is CASSTEGGNTEAFF. The CDR3 DNA sequence: TGCGCCAGCAGCACCGAGGGTGGGAACACTGAAGCTTTCTTT.

The rearrangement uses TRBV5-3 and TRBJ2-2; TRBD2 might be the D (5 bases). Being an ORF, TRBV5-3 has a function that is uncertain. This CDR3 is 17 amino acids long. Trimming shortened V by 4 bases and J by 9 bases, and 25 bases separated the two germline ends. The CDR3 nucleotides read TGTGCCAGAAGCCCCCGTAGAGGGAGCTCTCGTCGAAGGGAGCTGTTTTTT. Translating gives CARSPRRGSSRRRELFF.

The gene calls are TRBV7-3 and TRBJ2-3; the match to TRBD2 covers 7 bases. This CDR3 is 16 amino acids long. Per the germline V gene, CDR1 is SGHTA and CDR2 is FQGTGA. V lost 5 bases and J lost 6; bases outside the gene matches: 14. In DNA form, the CDR3 reads TGTGCCAGCAGCGACAACCGGGACTACCCCGCGGATACGCAGTATTTT. Its protein product is CASSDNRDYPADTQYF.

This clone has just a few counts. The chain uses TRBV5-4 and TRBJ2-1; D call uncertain. The germline CDR1 and CDR2 sequences are SGHNT and YYREEE (reference sequence). The CDR3 runs to 12 residues. V lost 7 bases to trimming and J lost 7 bases, with 12 bases between them. CDR3 loop: CASVASRNEQFF. The CDR3 DNA reads TGTGCCAGCGTCGCCAGCAGGAATGAGCAGTTCTTC.

V and J are TRBV10-3 and TRBJ2-2, with 9 bases lining up with TRBD1. CDR1 and CDR2 (germline): ENHRY, SYGVKD. The CDR3 contains 16 residues. V lost 4 bases, J lost 7 bases, and 10 bases stayed unmatched. The CDR3 DNA reads as TGTGCCATCAGTGCACAGGGGGCCTCGACGGGCGGGGAGCTGTTTTTT. Its translation is CAISAQGASTGGELFF.

The rearrangement uses TRBV9 and TRBJ2-1, with 7 bases that match TRBD2. The ends lost 3 bases at V and 3 bases at J; junction bases unmatched: 0. The CDR3 totals 13 residues. Germline CDR1 is SGDLS and CDR2 is YYNGEE. The CDR3 spells CASSGDYYNEQFF. CDR3 sequence (DNA): TGTGCCAGCAGCGGGGACTACTACAATGAGCAGTTCTTC.

This rearrangement joins TRBV7-8 to TRBJ1-2; 8 bases fit TRBD1. Germline assignment: CDR1 SGHVS and CDR2 FQNEAQ. Trimming at V came to 5 bases and at J to 8 bases, leaving 4 bases not matched to a gene. The CDR3 is 12 amino acids. CDR3 residues: CASSRTGIGYTF. DNA for the CDR3: TGTGCCAGCAGCCGGACAGGGATCGGCTACACCTTC.

CDR3 in amino acids: CASGLATGTEYQPQHF. In DNA form, the CDR3 reads TGTGCTAGTGGTTTGGCAACCGGGACAGAGTATCAGCCCCAGCATTTT. This rearrangement joins TRBV12-5 to TRBJ1-5, with 7 nucleotides matching TRBD1. The CDR3 has 16 residues. V lost 1 base and J lost 5; bases outside the gene matches: 8. Germline V gene sequence: CDR1 LGHNT, CDR2 FRNRAP.

The chain is built from TRBV9 and TRBJ1-4; 9 nucleotides agree with TRBD1. There are 17 residues in the CDR3. Germline CDR1 SGDLS, CDR2 YYNGEE. V was pared by 0 bases and J by 5 bases, with 8 bases of the junction left unmatched. The CDR3 loop reads CASSVELGGTGNEKLFF. The CDR3 DNA sequence: TGTGCCAGCAGCGTAGAATTAGGAGGGACAGGGAATGAAAAACTGTTTTTT.

V and J are TRBV19 and TRBJ1-2; TRBD1 matches 7 bases. Trimming at V came to 6 bases and at J to 4 bases, leaving 11 bases not matched to a gene. CDR3 length equals 15 residues. From germline, CDR1 is LNHDA and CDR2 SQIVND (reference sequence). The CDR3 protein is CASRLQGLPGYGYTF. The CDR3 nucleotides read TGTGCCAGTAGGTTACAGGGGCTACCGGGCTATGGCTACACCTTC.

This chain joins TRBV19 and TRBJ1-5; the D is unclear. The CDR3 sequence is 16 residues long. Germline V CDR1 and CDR2: LNHDA, SQIVND (reference sequence). Between the trimmed V and J ends, which lost 6 bases and 0 bases, there was a span of 15 bases. The CDR3 spells CASSKVSDFSNQPQHF. CDR3 DNA: TGTGCCAGTAGCAAAGTGAGTGACTTTAGCAATCAGCCCCAGCATTTT.

The chain couples TRBV19 to TRBJ2-1; the D gene is possibly TRBD2 (5 bases). The ends were cut back, 11 bases at V and 3 bases at J, with 29 bases in the middle. This CDR3 has 18 amino acids. CDR1 and CDR2 from the germline V gene are LNHDA and SQIVND (reference sequence). CDR3 DNA: TGTGCCGCCAGTAGTAGCATTATTTTAATCGGGGACTACAATGAGCAGTTCTTC. This sequence encodes CAASSSIILIGDYNEQFF.

V is TRBV2 and J is TRBJ1-6, with TRBD1 as a possible D gene (6 bases). The V end was cut by 6 bases, the J end by 7 bases, with 16 bases between. The length of the CDR3 is 15 residues. CDR1 and CDR2 (germline): SNHLY, FYNNEI. CDR3 nucleotide sequence: TGTGCCAGCAGGACGGGGACATCAACCAATTCACCCCTCCACTTT. Translated: CASRTGTSTNSPLHF. Filled out from reference TRBV2 and TRBJ1-6, the complete variable domain reads EPEVTQTPSHQVTQMGQEVILRCVPISNHLYFYWYRQILGQKVEFLVSFYNNEISEKSEIFDDQFSVERPDGSNFTLKIRSTKLEDSAMYFCASRTGTSTNSPLHFGNGTRLTVT.

The gene calls are TRBV6-5 and TRBJ2-7; 9 bases map to TRBD1. The germline V gene encodes CDR1 MNHEY and CDR2 SVGAGI. The length of the CDR3 is 14 residues. The V segment lost 7 bases and the J segment 3 bases; nucleotides outside the gene matches: 7. The DNA for the CDR3 is TGTGCCAGCACCCTAGACAGGGGGGTCTACGAGCAGTACGTC. Protein: CASTLDRGVYEQYV.

This chain joins TRBV7-8 and TRBJ2-4, with D possibly matching TRBD1 (7 bases). Per germline, CDR1 SGHVS and CDR2 FQNEAQ. The CDR3 length is 18 residues. The ends were cut back, 2 bases at V and 3 bases at J, with 20 bases in the middle. CDR3 protein: CASSLKRGQGGGKNIQYF. The CDR3 coding sequence is TGTGCCAGCAGCTTAAAAAGAGGTCAGGGGGGCGGCAAAAACATTCAGTACTTC.

The V and J genes are TRBV10-1 and TRBJ1-1; D gene uncertain. Germline V gene data show CDR1 as WNHNN and CDR2 as SYGVQD (reference sequence). This CDR3 comprises 14 residues. Trimming took 6 bases from V and 1 from J, leaving 12 bases between them. CDR3 DNA: TGCGCCAGCAGCACCCGGCCGGGGAACACTGAAGCTTTCTTT. Translated: CASSTRPGNTEAFF.

The chain combines TRBV2 with TRBJ1-5, with a possible D match to TRBD1 (5 bases). The CDR3 contains 14 residues. Germline CDR1 reads SNHLY; CDR2 reads FYNNEI. V dropped 4 bases and J dropped 2 bases, with 9 bases sitting between them. CDR3 protein: CASSGSRGNQPQHF. CDR3 nucleotide sequence: TGTGCCAGCAGTGGTAGCAGGGGCAATCAGCCCCAGCATTTT.

The rearrangement uses TRBV15 and TRBJ1-5, with TRBD1 matching over 12 bases. This CDR3 spans 16 amino acids. J lost 12 bases, V lost 0 bases, and 9 bases had no gene match. In germline, CDR1 is LNHNV, CDR2 YYDKDF (reference sequence). The CDR3 region is CATSRDIGTGGASQHF. CDR3 bases: TGTGCCACCAGCAGAGATATCGGGACAGGGGGCGCAAGCCAGCATTTT.

The chain couples TRBV3-1 (or the pseudogene TRBV3-2) to TRBJ2-7; D not certain. The CDR3 extends over 14 amino acids. Between the trimmed V and J ends, which lost 4 bases and 2 bases, there was a span of 12 bases. The V gene's germline CDR1 is LGHDT and CDR2 YNNKEL (reference sequence). The CDR3: CASSPTFSAYEQYF. Here the CDR3 DNA reads TGTGCCAGCAGCCCGACTTTCAGCGCCTACGAGCAGTACTTC.

The V call is TRBV4-1, the J call TRBJ1-2; 8 nucleotides align to TRBD1. The length of the CDR3 is 15 residues. After removal of 4 bases from V and 3 bases from J, the junction contained 7 bases not matched to a gene. Looked up from germline, CDR1 is MGHRA and CDR2 is YSYEKL. CDR3 in amino acids: CASSPSPGQDYGYTF. The CDR3 region has the DNA TGCGCCAGCAGCCCGTCTCCGGGACAGGACTATGGCTACACCTTC.

CDR3: CASSPPRQASGNEQFF. The CDR3 bases are TGCGCCAGCAGCCCACCCCGACAGGCGTCTGGGAATGAGCAGTTCTTC. The V gene is TRBV5-1, the J gene TRBJ2-1; maybe TRBD1 (6 bases). The CDR3 has 16 amino acids. CDR1 and CDR2 from the germline V gene are SGHRS and YFSETQ. Trimming removed 4 bases from V and 7 bases from J, with 21 bases in between.